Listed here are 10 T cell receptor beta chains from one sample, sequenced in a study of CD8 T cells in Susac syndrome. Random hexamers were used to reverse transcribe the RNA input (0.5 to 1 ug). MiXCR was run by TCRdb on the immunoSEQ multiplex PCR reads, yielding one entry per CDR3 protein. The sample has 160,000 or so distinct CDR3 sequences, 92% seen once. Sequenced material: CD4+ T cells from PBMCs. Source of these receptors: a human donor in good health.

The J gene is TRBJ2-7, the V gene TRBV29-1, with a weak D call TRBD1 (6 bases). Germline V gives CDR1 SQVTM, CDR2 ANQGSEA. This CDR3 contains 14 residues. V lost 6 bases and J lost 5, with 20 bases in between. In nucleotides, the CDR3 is TGCAGCGTCAATGGCGGGCAGGGGAAGAACGAGCAGTACTTC. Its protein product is CSVNGGQGKNEQYF.

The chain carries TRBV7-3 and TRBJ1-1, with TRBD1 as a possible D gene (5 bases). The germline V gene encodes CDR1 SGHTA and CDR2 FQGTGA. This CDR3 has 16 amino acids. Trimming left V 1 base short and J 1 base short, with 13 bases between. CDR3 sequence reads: CASSLRLGQGNTEAFF. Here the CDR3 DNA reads TGTGCCAGCAGCTTAAGGCTAGGGCAGGGGAACACTGAAGCTTTCTTT.

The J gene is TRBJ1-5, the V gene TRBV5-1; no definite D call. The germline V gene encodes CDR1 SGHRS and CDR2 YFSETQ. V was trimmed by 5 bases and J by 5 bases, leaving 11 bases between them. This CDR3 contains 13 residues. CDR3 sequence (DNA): TGCGCCAGCAGAAAGGACCCTGATCAGCCCCAGCATTTT. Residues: CASRKDPDQPQHF. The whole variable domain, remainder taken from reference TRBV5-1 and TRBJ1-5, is KAGVTQTPRYLIKTRGQQVTLSCSPISGHRSVSWYQQTPGQGLQFLFEYFSETQRNKGNFPGRFSGRQFSNSRSEMNVSTLELGDSALYLCASRKDPDQPQHFGDGTRLSIL.

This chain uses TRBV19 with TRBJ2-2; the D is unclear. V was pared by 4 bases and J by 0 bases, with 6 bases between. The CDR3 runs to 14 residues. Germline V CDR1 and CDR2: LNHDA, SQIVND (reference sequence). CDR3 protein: CASSKSANTGELFF. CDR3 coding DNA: TGTGCCAGTAGTAAATCCGCGAACACCGGGGAGCTGTTTTTT.

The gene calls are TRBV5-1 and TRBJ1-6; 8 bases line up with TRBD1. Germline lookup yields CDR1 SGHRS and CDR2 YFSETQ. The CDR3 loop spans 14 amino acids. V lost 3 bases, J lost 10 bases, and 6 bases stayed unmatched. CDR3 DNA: TGCGCCAGCAGCTCTGGGACAGGAGACTCACCCCTCCACTTT. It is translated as CASSSGTGDSPLHF.

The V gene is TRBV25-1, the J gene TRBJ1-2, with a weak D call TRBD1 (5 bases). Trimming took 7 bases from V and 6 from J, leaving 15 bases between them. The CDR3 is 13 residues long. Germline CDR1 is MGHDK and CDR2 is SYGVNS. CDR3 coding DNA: TGTGCCAGCAACCCCCGGGGGGTCGATGGCTACACCTTC. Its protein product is CASNPRGVDGYTF.

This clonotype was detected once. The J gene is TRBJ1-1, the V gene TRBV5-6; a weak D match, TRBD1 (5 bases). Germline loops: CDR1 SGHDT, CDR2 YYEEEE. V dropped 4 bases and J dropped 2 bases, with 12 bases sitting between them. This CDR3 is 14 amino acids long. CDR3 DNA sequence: TGTGCCAGCAGCCCGGGACTGATTAACACTGAAGCTTTCTTT. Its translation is CASSPGLINTEAFF.

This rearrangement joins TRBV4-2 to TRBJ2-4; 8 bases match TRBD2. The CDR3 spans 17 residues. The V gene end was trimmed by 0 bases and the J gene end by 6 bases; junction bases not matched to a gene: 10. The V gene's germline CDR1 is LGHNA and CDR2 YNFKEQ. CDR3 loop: CASSQDPGTSGGNIQYF. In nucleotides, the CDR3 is TGTGCCAGCAGCCAAGATCCTGGTACTAGCGGAGGAAACATTCAGTACTTC.

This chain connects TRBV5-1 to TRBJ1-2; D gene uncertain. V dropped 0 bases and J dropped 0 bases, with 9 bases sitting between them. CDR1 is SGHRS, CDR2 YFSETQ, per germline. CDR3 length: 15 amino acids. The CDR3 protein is CASSLAQRANYGYTF. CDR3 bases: TGCGCCAGCAGCTTGGCGCAGCGAGCTAACTATGGCTACACCTTC.

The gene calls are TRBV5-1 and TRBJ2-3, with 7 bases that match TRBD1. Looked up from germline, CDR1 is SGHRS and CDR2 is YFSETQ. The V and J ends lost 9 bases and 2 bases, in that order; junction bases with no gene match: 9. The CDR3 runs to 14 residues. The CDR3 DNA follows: TGCGCCACCACGGGACAGAGCTTCACAGATACGCAGTATTTT. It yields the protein CATTGQSFTDTQYF. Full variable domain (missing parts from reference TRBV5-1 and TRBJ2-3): KAGVTQTPRYLIKTRGQQVTLSCSPISGHRSVSWYQQTPGQGLQFLFEYFSETQRNKGNFPGRFSGRQFSNSRSEMNVSTLELGDSALYLCATTGQSFTDTQYFGPGTRLTVL.